This T cell receptor beta chain is from a study of blood T cell repertoires in COVID-19. Looking at the study overall: There were acute and convalescent COVID-19 samples, and they came from the United States, Italy and Spain. PBMCs, B-cell-depleted T cells, or T cells provided the cDNA or gDNA that made up the material.

CDR1 and CDR2 (germline): SGHRS, YFSETQ. The CDR3 has 14 residues. J was trimmed by 2 bases and V by 7 bases; bases with no gene match: 4. Under the authors' procedure: Scientists estimated how many nucleated cells there were by amplifying reference gene primers. Sequencing was performed with immunoSEQ multiplex PCR; in TCRdb, only in-frame clones are kept and a portion is missing. The V and J calls and clone size come from that table; D and trimming were worked out from the DNA. The sample records just under 350,000 clones, over 70% being singletons. Seattle patients were enrolled while actively infected and followed longitudinally.

Sequenced input: peripheral blood. The genes are TRBV5-1 and TRBJ2-3; 10 bases fit TRBD2. The clonotype was recovered from a woman aged 45-59 years with COVID-19, enrolled during active disease. The CDR3 DNA reads as TGCGCCAGCCGGACTAGCGGAGCCACAGATACGCAGTATTTT. Translation gives CASRTSGATDTQYF.